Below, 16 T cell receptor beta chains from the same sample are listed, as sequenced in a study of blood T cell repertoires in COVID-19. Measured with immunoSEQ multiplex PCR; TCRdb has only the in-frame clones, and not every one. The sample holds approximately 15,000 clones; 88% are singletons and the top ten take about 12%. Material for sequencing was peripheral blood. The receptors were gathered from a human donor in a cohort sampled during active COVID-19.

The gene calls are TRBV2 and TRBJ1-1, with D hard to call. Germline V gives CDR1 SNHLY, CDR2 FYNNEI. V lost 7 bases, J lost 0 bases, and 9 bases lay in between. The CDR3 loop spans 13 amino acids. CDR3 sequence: CASMGTLNTEAFF. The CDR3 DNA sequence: TGTGCCAGCATGGGCACCTTGAACACTGAAGCTTTCTTT.

The CDR3 reads CASSDSGRPTGDTGELFF. In nucleotides, the CDR3 is TGTGCCAGCAGTGACTCGGGCCGACCGACAGGGGACACCGGGGAGCTGTTTTTT. V is TRBV6-4 and J is TRBJ2-2, with TRBD1 identical over 8 bases. This CDR3 comprises 18 residues. Germline V gives CDR1 MRHNA, CDR2 SNTAGT. The ends lost 0 bases at V and 3 bases at J; junction bases unmatched: 9.

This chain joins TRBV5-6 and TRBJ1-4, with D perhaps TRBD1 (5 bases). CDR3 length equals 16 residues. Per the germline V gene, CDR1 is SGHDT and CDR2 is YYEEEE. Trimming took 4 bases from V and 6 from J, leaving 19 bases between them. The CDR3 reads CASSLLGRGADEKLFF. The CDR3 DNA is TGTGCCAGCAGCCTCCTTGGAAGGGGCGCGGATGAAAAACTGTTTTTT.

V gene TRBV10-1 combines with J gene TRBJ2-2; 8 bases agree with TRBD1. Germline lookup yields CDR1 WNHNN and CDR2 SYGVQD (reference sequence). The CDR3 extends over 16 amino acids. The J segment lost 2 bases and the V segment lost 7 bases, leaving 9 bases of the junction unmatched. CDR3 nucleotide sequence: TGCGCCAGCACCGGAGGGACAGGTCTAAACACCGGGGAGCTGTTTTTT. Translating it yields CASTGGTGLNTGELFF.

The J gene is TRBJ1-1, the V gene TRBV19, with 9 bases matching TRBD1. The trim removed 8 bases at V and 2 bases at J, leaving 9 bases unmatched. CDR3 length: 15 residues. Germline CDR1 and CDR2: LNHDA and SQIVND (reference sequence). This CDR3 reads CASSGTGWGNTEAFF. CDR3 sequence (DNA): TGTGCCAGTTCCGGGACAGGGTGGGGAAACACTGAAGCTTTCTTT. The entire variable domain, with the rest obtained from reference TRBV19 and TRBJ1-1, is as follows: DGGITQSPKYLFRKEGQNVTLSCEQNLNHDAMYWYRQDPGQGLRLIYYSQIVNDFQKGDIAEGYSVSREKKESFPLTVTSAQKNPTAFYLCASSGTGWGNTEAFFGQGTRLTVV.

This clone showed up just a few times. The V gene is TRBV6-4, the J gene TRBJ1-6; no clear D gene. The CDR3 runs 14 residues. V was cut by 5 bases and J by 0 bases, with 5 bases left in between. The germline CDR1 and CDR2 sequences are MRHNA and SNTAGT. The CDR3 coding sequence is TGTGCCAGCAGTTCCGGCTCCTATAATTCACCCCTCCACTTT. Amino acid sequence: CASSSGSYNSPLHF.

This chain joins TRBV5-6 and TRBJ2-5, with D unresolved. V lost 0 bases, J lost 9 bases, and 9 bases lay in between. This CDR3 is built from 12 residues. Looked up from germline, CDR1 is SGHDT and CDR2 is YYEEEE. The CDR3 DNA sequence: TGTGCCAGCAGCTTGGGAGATTTAGCCCAGTACTTC. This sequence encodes CASSLGDLAQYF.

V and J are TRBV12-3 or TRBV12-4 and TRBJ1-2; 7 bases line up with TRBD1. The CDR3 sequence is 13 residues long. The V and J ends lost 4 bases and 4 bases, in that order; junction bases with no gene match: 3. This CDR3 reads CASSWDSLYGYTF. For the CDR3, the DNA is TGTGCCAGCAGTTGGGACAGTCTCTATGGCTACACCTTC.

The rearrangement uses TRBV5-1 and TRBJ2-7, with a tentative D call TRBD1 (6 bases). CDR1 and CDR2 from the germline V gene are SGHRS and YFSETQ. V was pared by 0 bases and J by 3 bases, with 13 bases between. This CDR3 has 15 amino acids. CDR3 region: CASSLGSGDIYEQYF. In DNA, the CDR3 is TGCGCCAGCAGCTTGGGGTCAGGGGACATCTACGAGCAGTACTTC. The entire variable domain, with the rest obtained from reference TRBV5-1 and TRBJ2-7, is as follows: KAGVTQTPRYLIKTRGQQVTLSCSPISGHRSVSWYQQTPGQGLQFLFEYFSETQRNKGNFPGRFSGRQFSNSRSEMNVSTLELGDSALYLCASSLGSGDIYEQYFGPGTRLTVT.

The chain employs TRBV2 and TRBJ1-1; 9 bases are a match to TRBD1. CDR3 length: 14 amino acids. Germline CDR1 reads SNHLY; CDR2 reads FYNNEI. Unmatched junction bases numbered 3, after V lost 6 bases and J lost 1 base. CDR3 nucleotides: TGTGCCAGCAGACGGACAGGGGCGAACACTGAAGCTTTCTTT. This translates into CASRRTGANTEAFF.

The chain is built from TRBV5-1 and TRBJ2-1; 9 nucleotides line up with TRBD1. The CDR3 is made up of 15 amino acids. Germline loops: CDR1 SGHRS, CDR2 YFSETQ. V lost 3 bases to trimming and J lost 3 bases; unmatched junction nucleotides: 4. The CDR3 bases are TGCGCCAGCAGCTCCGGGACAGGGAACTACAATGAGCAGTTCTTC. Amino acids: CASSSGTGNYNEQFF.

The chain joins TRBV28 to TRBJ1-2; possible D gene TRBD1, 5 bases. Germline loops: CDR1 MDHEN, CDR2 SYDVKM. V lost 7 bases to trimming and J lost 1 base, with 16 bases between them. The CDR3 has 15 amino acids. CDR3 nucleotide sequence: TGTGCCAGCACTGAAGAGACAGCCCATAACTATGGCTACACCTTC. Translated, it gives CASTEETAHNYGYTF.

The CDR3 sequence is CASSQHAANTEAFF. The CDR3 DNA reads TGTGCCAGCAGCCAGCATGCGGCGAACACTGAAGCTTTCTTT. The genes are TRBV3-1 (or the pseudogene TRBV3-2) and TRBJ1-1; D unresolved. The CDR3 has 14 residues. V was clipped by 3 bases and J by 1 base, with 9 bases between them. CDR1 and CDR2 from the germline V gene are LGHDT and YNNKEL (reference sequence).

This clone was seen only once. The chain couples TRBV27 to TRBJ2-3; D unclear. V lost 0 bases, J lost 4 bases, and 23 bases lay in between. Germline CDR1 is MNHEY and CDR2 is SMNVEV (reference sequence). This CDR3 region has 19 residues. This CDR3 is CASSLSRPPTITRADTQYF. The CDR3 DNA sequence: TGTGCCAGCAGTTTATCTCGTCCCCCGACAATCACTCGCGCAGATACGCAGTATTTT.

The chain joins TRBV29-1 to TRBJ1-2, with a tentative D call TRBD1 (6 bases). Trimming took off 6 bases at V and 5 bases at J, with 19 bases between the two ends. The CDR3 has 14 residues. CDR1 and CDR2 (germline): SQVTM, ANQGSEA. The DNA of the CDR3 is TGCAGCGTCCCCAGAGGGTCAGGGGAATATGGCTACACCTTC. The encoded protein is CSVPRGSGEYGYTF.

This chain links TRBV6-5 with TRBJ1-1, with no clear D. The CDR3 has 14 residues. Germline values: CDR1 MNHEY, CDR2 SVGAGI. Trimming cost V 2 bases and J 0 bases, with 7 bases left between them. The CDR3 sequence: CASSYNRLNTEAFF. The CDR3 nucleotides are TGTGCCAGCAGTTACAACAGACTGAACACTGAAGCTTTCTTT.